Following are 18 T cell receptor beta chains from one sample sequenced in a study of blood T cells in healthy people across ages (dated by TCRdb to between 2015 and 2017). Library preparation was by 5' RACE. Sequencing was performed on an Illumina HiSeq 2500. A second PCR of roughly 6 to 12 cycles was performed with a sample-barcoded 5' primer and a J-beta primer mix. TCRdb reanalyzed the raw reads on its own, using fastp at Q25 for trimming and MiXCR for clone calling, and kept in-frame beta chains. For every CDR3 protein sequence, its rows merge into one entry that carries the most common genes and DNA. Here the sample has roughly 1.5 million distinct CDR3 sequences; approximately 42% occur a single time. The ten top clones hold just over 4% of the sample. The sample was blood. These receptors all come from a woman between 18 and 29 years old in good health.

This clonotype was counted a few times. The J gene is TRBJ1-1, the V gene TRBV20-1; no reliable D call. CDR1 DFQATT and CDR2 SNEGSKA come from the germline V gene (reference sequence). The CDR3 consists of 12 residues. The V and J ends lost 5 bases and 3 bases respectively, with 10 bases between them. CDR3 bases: TGCAGTGCTCATAGCGGGGACACTGAAGCTTTCTTT. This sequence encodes CSAHSGDTEAFF.

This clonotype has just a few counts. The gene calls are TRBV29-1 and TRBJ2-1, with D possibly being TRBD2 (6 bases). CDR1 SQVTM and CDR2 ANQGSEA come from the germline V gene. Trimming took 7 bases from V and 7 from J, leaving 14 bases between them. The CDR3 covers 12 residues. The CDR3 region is CSAWDRGNEQFF. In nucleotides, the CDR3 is TGCAGCGCCTGGGATCGGGGGAATGAGCAGTTCTTC.

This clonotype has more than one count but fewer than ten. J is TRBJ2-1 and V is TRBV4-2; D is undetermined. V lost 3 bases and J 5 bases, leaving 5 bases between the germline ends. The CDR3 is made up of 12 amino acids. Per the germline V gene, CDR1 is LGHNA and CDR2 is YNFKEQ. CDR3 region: CASSHEDNEQFF. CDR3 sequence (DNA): TGTGCCAGCAGCCATGAAGACAATGAGCAGTTCTTC.

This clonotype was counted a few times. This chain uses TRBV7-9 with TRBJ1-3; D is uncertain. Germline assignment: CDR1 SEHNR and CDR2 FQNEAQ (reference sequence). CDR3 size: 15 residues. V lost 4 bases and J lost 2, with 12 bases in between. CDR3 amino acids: CASSSTGGTGNTIYF. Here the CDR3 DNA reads TGTGCCAGCAGCTCCACGGGAGGGACTGGAAACACCATATATTTT.

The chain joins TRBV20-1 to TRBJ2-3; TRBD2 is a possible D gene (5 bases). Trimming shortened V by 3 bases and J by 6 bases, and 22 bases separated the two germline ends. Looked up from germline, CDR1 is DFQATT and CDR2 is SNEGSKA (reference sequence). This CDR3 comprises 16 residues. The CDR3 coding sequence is TGCAGTGCTAGTTCCCCGAGCGGAAGAGATTTGGATACGCAGTATTTT. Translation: CSASSPSGRDLDTQYF.

CDR3: CASSPWEGVVGAFF. The DNA for the CDR3 is TGTGCCAGCAGCCCGTGGGAGGGAGTAGTCGGAGCTTTCTTT. This chain uses TRBV11-2 with TRBJ1-1, with unresolved D. This CDR3 contains 14 residues. V lost 5 bases to trimming and J lost 10 bases, with 20 bases between them. CDR1 is SGHAT and CDR2 is FQNNGV in the germline V gene.

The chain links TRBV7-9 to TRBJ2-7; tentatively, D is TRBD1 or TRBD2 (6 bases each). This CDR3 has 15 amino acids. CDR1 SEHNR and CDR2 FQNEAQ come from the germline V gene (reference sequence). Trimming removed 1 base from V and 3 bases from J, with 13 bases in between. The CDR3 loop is CASSLVKGGHYEQYF. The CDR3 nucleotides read TGTGCCAGCAGCTTAGTGAAAGGGGGGCACTACGAGCAGTACTTC.

CDR3 protein: CASSQDKPGTDTQYF. As DNA, the CDR3 is TGCGCCAGCAGCCAAGATAAACCTGGCACAGATACGCAGTATTTT. The chain recombines TRBV4-1 with TRBJ2-3; no reliable D call. Germline V gene data show CDR1 as MGHRA and CDR2 as YSYEKL. The CDR3 extends over 15 amino acids. Trimming took 0 bases from V and 1 from J, leaving 8 bases between them.

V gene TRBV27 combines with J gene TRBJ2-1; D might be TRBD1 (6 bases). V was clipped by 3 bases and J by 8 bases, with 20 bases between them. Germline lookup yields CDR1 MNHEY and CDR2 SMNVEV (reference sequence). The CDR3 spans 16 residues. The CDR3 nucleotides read TGTGCCAGCAGTTTGCTGACCGGGACACCCCTCTATGAGCAGTTCTTC. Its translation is CASSLLTGTPLYEQFF.

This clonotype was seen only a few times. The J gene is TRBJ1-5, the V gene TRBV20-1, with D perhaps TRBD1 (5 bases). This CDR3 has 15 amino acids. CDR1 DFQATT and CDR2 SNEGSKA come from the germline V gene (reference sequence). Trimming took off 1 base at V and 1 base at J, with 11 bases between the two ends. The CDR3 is CSARVGTVSNQPQHF. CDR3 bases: TGCAGTGCTAGAGTTGGGACCGTCAGCAATCAGCCCCAGCATTTT.

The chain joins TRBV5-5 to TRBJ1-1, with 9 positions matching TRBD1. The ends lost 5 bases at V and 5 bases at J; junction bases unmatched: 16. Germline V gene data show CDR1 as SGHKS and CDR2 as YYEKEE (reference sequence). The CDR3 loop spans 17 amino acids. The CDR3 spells CASSRDRAGFRSTEAFF. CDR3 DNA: TGTGCCAGCAGTAGGGACAGGGCCGGATTTAGGAGTACTGAAGCTTTCTTT. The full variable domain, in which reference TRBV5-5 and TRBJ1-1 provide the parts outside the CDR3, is DAGVTQSPTHLIKTRGQQVTLRCSPISGHKSVSWYQQVLGQGPQFIFQYYEKEERGRGNFPDRFSARQFPNYSSELNVNALLLGDSALYLCASSRDRAGFRSTEAFFGQGTRLTVV.

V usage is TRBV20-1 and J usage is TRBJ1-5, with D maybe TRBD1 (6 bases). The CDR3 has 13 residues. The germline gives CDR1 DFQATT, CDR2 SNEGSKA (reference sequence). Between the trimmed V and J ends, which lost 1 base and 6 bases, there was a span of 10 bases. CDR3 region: CSARAQGFQPQHF. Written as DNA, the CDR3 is TGCAGTGCTAGAGCGCAGGGGTTTCAGCCCCAGCATTTT.

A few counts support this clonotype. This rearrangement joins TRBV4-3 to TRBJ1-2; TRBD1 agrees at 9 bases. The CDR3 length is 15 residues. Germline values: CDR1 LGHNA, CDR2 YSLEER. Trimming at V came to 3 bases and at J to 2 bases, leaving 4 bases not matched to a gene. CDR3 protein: CASSHIGQGNYGYTF. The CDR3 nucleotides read TGCGCCAGCAGCCACATCGGACAGGGGAACTATGGCTACACCTTC.

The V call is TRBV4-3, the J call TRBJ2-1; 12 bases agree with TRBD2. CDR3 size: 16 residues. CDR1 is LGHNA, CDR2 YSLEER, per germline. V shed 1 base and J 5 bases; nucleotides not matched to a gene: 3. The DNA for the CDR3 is TGCGCCAGCAGCCAAGTAGGACTAGCGGGGAACAATGAGCAGTTCTTC. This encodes CASSQVGLAGNNEQFF.

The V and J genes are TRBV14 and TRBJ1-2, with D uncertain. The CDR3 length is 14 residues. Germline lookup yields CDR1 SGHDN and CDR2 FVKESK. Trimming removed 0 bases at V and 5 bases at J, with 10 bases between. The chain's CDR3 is CASSQDPWVYGYTF. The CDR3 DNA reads TGTGCCAGCAGCCAAGATCCTTGGGTATATGGCTACACCTTC. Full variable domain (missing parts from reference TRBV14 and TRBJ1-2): EAGVTQFPSHSVIEKGQTVTLRCDPISGHDNLYWYRRVMGKEIKFLLHFVKESKQDESGMPNNRFLAERTGGTYSTLKVQPAELEDSGVYFCASSQDPWVYGYTFGSGTRLTVV.

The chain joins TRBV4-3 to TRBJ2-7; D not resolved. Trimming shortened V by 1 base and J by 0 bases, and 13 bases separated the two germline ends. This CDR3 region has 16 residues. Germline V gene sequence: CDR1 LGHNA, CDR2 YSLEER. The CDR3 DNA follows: TGCGCCAGCAGCCAAGCGGCGTATGTAGGCTCCTACGAGCAGTACTTC. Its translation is CASSQAAYVGSYEQYF.

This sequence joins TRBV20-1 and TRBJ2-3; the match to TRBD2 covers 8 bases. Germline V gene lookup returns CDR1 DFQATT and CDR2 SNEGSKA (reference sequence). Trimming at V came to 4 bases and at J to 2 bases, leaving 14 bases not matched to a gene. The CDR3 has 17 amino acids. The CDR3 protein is CSATAGETSAYTDTQYF. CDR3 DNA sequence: TGCAGTGCTACCGCGGGCGAGACTAGCGCATACACAGATACGCAGTATTTT.

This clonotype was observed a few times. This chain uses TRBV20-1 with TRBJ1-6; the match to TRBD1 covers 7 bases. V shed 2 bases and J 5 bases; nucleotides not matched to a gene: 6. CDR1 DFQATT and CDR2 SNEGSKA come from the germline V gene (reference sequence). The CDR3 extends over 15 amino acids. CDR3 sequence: CSARSGQENNSPLHF. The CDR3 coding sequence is TGCAGTGCTAGATCCGGACAGGAAAATAATTCACCCCTCCACTTT.